The rows below give T cell receptor beta chains drawn from one sample of a study of cytomegalovirus exposure and HLA in healthy donors. The assay was immunoSEQ multiplex PCR, and TCRdb's table has in-frame clones only and misses some. The sample lists 150,000 or so clones, almost 85% seen once, with 1.4% to 1.5% in the top ten. Sequenced material: PBMCs. The source is a man aged 25-40 years in good health and CMV-seropositive. CDR3s include the opening cysteine and the closing phenylalanine or tryptophan. The D gene is left open where the match is weak. Not all rows give a size; the values are once, few, many and, for expanded clones, a class.

d_call	clone_size	v_call	j_call	cdr3_aa	cdr3_nt
NA	once	TRBV28	TRBJ2-2	CASSHPPWETESGELFF	TGTGCCAGCAGTCACCCCCCTTGGGAGACTGAGTCCGGGGAGCTGTTTTTT
TRBD2	NA	TRBV6-5	TRBJ2-1	CASSLLAGSYNEQFF	TGTGCCAGCAGTTTACTAGCGGGAAGTTACAATGAGCAGTTCTTC
TRBD2	NA	TRBV6-1	TRBJ2-3	CASTSGGRPPDTQYF	TGTGCCAGCACCTCCGGCGGGAGGCCCCCAGATACGCAGTATTTT
NA	NA	TRBV28	TRBJ2-7	CASTTGGLWEQYF	TGTGCCAGCACTACCGGGGGTCTCTGGGAGCAGTACTTC
NA	NA	TRBV19	TRBJ1-3	CASSMTRLQNTIYF	TGTGCCAGTAGTATGACCAGGCTCCAGAACACCATATATTTT
TRBD2	NA	TRBV10-3	TRBJ2-1	CAISEGGSYNEQFF	TGTGCCATCAGTGAGGGCGGGAGCTACAATGAGCAGTTCTTC
NA	once	TRBV6-1	TRBJ1-1	CASRLRQENTEAFF	TGTGCCAGCAGACTAAGACAGGAAAATACTGAAGCTTTCTTT
NA	NA	TRBV9	TRBJ1-2	CASSVVAGDGYTF	TGTGCCAGCAGCGTAGTGGCAGGGGACGGCTACACCTTC
TRBD2	NA	TRBV29-1	TRBJ2-3	CSALAGASTDTQYF	TGCAGCGCATTAGCGGGGGCGAGCACAGATACGCAGTATTTT
TRBD2	NA	TRBV7-6	TRBJ2-2	CASSLVAGGSNTGELFF	TGTGCCAGCAGCTTAGTTGCGGGGGGCTCGAACACCGGGGAGCTGTTTTTT
TRBD1	NA	TRBV30	TRBJ1-3	CAWRTTGTGNTIYF	TGTGCCTGGAGGACGACAGGGACTGGAAACACCATATATTTT
NA	few	TRBV6-5	TRBJ1-2	CASSSPGKDYGYTF	TGTGCCAGCAGCAGTCCAGGGAAGGACTATGGCTACACCTTC
NA	NA	TRBV28	TRBJ2-3	CASSLVSPDTQYF	TGTGCCAGCAGTTTAGTGTCTCCAGATACGCAGTATTTT
NA	NA	TRBV27	TRBJ1-2	CASTGPPGYGYTF	TGTGCCAGTACAGGGCCCCCTGGCTATGGCTACACCTTC
NA	NA	TRBV5-6	TRBJ1-1	CASSPFQVLNTEAFF	TGTGCCAGCAGTCCGTTCCAGGTCCTTAACACTGAAGCTTTCTTT
NA	NA	TRBV6-4	TRBJ2-3	CATSSSGGATDTQYF	TGTGCCACTTCTTCCTCCGGAGGGGCCACAGATACGCAGTATTTT
NA	NA	TRBV21-1	TRBJ1-5	CASCVGPQHF	TGTGCCAGCTGCGTCGGGCCCCAGCATTTT
NA	NA	TRBV7-2	TRBJ1-3	CASSLEVGGFSGNTIYF	TGTGCCAGCAGCTTAGAGGTGGGAGGCTTCTCTGGAAACACCATATATTTT
TRBD2	NA	TRBV7-2	TRBJ2-5	CASRYQGVAGGKETQYF	TGTGCCAGCAGGTACCAAGGGGTAGCGGGAGGAAAAGAGACCCAGTACTTC
NA	NA	TRBV19	TRBJ2-7	CASSISPGSPREGQYF	TGTGCCAGTAGTATCTCACCTGGGTCCCCTCGGGAAGGGCAGTACTTC
TRBD2	NA	TRBV4-1	TRBJ2-5	CASSQEKLAGGETQYF	TGCGCCAGCAGCCAAGAAAAACTAGCGGGGGGAGAGACCCAGTACTTC
NA	NA	TRBV7-3	TRBJ2-2	CASRPSEGGELFF	TGTGCCAGCAGGCCTAGCGAGGGCGGGGAGCTGTTTTTT
TRBD1	few	TRBV19	TRBJ1-1	CASSVGTGYEAFF	TGTGCCAGTAGTGTTGGGACAGGCTATGAAGCTTTCTTT
NA	NA	TRBV10-3	TRBJ1-1	CAIRPLGGTEAFF	TGTGCCATTCGACCATTGGGGGGCACTGAAGCTTTCTTT
TRBD2	NA	TRBV19	TRBJ2-1	CASSKAGGPGSSYNEQFF	TGTGCCAGTAGTAAGGCGGGAGGGCCGGGTAGCTCCTACAATGAGCAGTTCTTC
TRBD1	NA	TRBV18	TRBJ1-5	CASSPQGAGDQPQHF	TGTGCCAGCTCACCCCAGGGGGCGGGAGACCAGCCCCAGCATTTT
NA	NA	TRBV5-1	TRBJ1-3	CASSLVASGNTIYF	TGCGCCAGCAGCTTGGTGGCCTCTGGAAACACCATATATTTT
NA	NA	TRBV6-5	TRBJ1-4	CASSYSSGTNEKLFF	TGTGCCAGCAGTTACTCTTCGGGAACAAATGAAAAACTGTTTTTT
NA	NA	TRBV6-6	TRBJ1-1	CATVGQMNTEAFF	TGTGCCACCGTCGGACAGATGAACACTGAAGCTTTCTTT
TRBD1	NA	TRBV5-8	TRBJ2-1	CASSWRQGLYNEQFF	TGTGCCAGCAGCTGGAGACAGGGGCTCTACAATGAGCAGTTCTTC
TRBD1	NA	TRBV7-6	TRBJ1-1	CASSLVQGVNTEAFF	TGTGCCAGCAGCTTAGTACAGGGGGTCAACACTGAAGCTTTCTTT
TRBD2	NA	TRBV28	TRBJ2-7	CASSPGGWDYEQYF	TGTGCCAGCAGCCCCGGGGGGTGGGACTACGAGCAGTACTTC
NA	NA	TRBV5-6	TRBJ1-1	CASSSPWEGNTEAFF	TGTGCCAGCAGCTCCCCGTGGGAGGGAAACACTGAAGCTTTCTTT
TRBD1	NA	TRBV7-9	TRBJ1-2	CASSLGQGPDGYTF	TGTGCCAGCAGCTTAGGACAGGGGCCGGATGGCTACACCTTC
NA	NA	TRBV29-1	TRBJ1-3	CSVAVENTIYF	TGCAGCGTTGCAGTTGAAAACACCATATATTTT
NA	once	TRBV9	TRBJ1-1	CASSVVAGADTEAFF	TGTGCCAGCAGCGTAGTAGCAGGGGCGGACACTGAAGCTTTCTTT
TRBD1	NA	TRBV27	TRBJ1-1	CATARGPNTEAFF	TGTGCCACCGCAAGGGGGCCAAACACTGAAGCTTTCTTT
TRBD1	NA	TRBV28	TRBJ2-7	CASSFRGLGQGMYEQYF	TGTGCCAGCAGTTTTCGTGGATTGGGACAGGGTATGTACGAGCAGTACTTC
TRBD2	NA	TRBV28	TRBJ2-3	CASSVSGGSTDTQYF	TGTGCCAGCAGTGTTAGCGGGGGAAGCACAGATACGCAGTATTTT
NA	NA	TRBV1	TRBJ2-7	CTSSGSGGAISYEQYF	TGCACCAGCAGCGGTAGCGGTGGAGCGATCTCCTACGAGCAGTACTTC